These 4 T cell receptor beta chains were sequenced from one sample in a study of blood T cell repertoires in COVID-19. Clones were read by immunoSEQ multiplex PCR, and TCRdb kept only the in-frame ones, dropping some. The sample consists of 210,000 or so clones, 80% of them appearing once. The sequenced sample was PBMCs or T cells enriched from blood (not recorded which). These receptors were obtained from a man aged 25-45 years with acute COVID-19.

This chain uses TRBV5-1 with TRBJ2-7, with TRBD1 identical over 7 bases. The CDR3 runs to 15 residues. V lost 3 bases to trimming and J lost 2 bases; unmatched junction nucleotides: 8. Per the germline V gene, CDR1 is SGHRS and CDR2 is YFSETQ. This CDR3 reads CASSYPTGNTYEQYF. CDR3 nucleotide sequence: TGCGCCAGCAGCTACCCGACAGGGAATACCTACGAGCAGTACTTC.

This clone was recorded only once. V usage is TRBV5-6 and J usage is TRBJ2-5; a possible D gene is TRBD1 (6 bases). The CDR3 runs to 15 residues. Germline CDR1 SGHDT, CDR2 YYEEEE. Trimming cost V 2 bases and J 4 bases, with 15 bases left between them. Here the CDR3 DNA reads TGTGCCAGCAGCTTAGGCCACCCAGGGGCAGAGACCCAGTACTTC. Its translation is CASSLGHPGAETQYF.

This chain uses TRBV30 with TRBJ1-2; tentative D call: TRBD1 (5 bases). Germline V gives CDR1 GTSNPN, CDR2 SVGIG (reference sequence). The CDR3 loop spans 12 amino acids. Trimming stripped 2 bases from V and 6 bases from J, with 10 bases between. The CDR3 sequence: CAWSPQGNGYTF. CDR3 coding DNA: TGTGCCTGGAGTCCCCAGGGAAATGGCTACACCTTC.

The chain employs TRBV10-3 and TRBJ2-5; D unclear. The V end was cut by 4 bases, the J end by 3 bases, with 3 bases between. The germline V gene has CDR1 ENHRY and CDR2 SYGVKD. This CDR3 is 11 amino acids long. The CDR3 is CAISVKETQYF. Written as DNA, the CDR3 is TGTGCCATCAGTGTTAAAGAGACCCAGTACTTC.